This entry lists 11 T cell receptor beta chains sequenced from one sample in a study of T cells in Graves' hyperthyroidism and ophthalmopathy. TCR beta CDR3 regions were amplified from RNA transcripts. Carried out on the TCR CDR3, a first-round RT-PCR used the HTBI primer set. A single record per CDR3 protein comes from TCRdb applying MiXCR to the multiplex PCR reads. The sample lists about 360,000 distinct CDR3 sequences; approximately 13% were seen once. Sequences were obtained from blood. The origin of the receptors is a woman aged 18-29 years with Graves' hyperthyroidism.

Ten or more counts support this clonotype. The CDR3 coding sequence is TGTGCCAGCAGTTTACCCTTAGGGGGGAATGAAAAACTGTTTTTT. This sequence encodes CASSLPLGGNEKLFF. The chain employs TRBV28 and TRBJ1-4; D may be TRBD1 (6 bases). V lost 2 bases, J lost 5 bases, and 12 bases lay in between. The CDR3 is 15 amino acids. Germline V CDR1 and CDR2: MDHEN, SYDVKM.

This chain uses TRBV18 with TRBJ2-3, with D uncertain. The DNA end lines up better with TRBJ1-5; the J call may be wrong. Germline CDR1 reads KGHSH; CDR2 reads LQKENI. The CDR3 has 18 amino acids. CDR3 region: CASSPFLPTSGNADTQHF. Here the CDR3 DNA reads TGTGCCAGCTCACCATTTTTACCGACTAGCGGGAATGCAGATACGCAGCATTTT.

The V gene is TRBV5-1, the J gene TRBJ2-7; 10 positions match TRBD1. The CDR3 is 16 residues long. Germline V lookup: CDR1 SGHRS, CDR2 YFSETQ. The junction had 8 bases not matched to a gene; V was cut back by 0 bases and J by 5 bases. CDR3 bases: TGCGCCAGCAGCTTGGTGACAGGGGGCCTTTCTGACGAGCAGTACTTC. Protein: CASSLVTGGLSDEQYF. Looking up the rest from reference TRBV5-1 and TRBJ2-7 gives the full variable domain: KAGVTQTPRYLIKTRGQQVTLSCSPISGHRSVSWYQQTPGQGLQFLFEYFSETQRNKGNFPGRFSGRQFSNSRSEMNVSTLELGDSALYLCASSLVTGGLSDEQYFGPGTRLTVT.

The chain employs TRBV19 and TRBJ2-5; D may be TRBD1 (6 bases). Trimming took off 4 bases at V and 5 bases at J, with 17 bases between the two ends. Per germline, CDR1 LNHDA and CDR2 SQIVND (reference sequence). The length of the CDR3 is 15 residues. For the CDR3, the DNA is TGTGCCAGTAGTACCGGACAGCTTGTTCCTGAGACCCAGTACTTC. This gives the protein CASSTGQLVPETQYF.

A note on this clonotype: With a much larger clone just one base away, this may be a read error. This chain joins TRBV5-1 and TRBJ1-1, with D possibly matching TRBD1 (5 bases). The CDR3 totals 14 residues. Germline values: CDR1 SGHRS, CDR2 YFSETQ. DNA for the CDR3: TGCGCCGGCAGCGCGGGACCCGGGGACACTGAAGCTTTCTTT. Its translation is CAGSAGPGDTEAFF.

The chain links TRBV9 to TRBJ1-2, with 7 positions matching TRBD1. The length of the CDR3 is 13 residues. Germline CDR1 SGDLS, CDR2 YYNGEE. J was trimmed by 0 bases and V by 6 bases; bases with no gene match: 2. The CDR3 is CASTGGANYGYTF. DNA of the CDR3: TGTGCCAGCACAGGGGGAGCTAACTATGGCTACACCTTC.

The chain links TRBV2 to TRBJ2-7; D unclear. CDR1 and CDR2 (germline): SNHLY, FYNNEI. V dropped 1 base and J dropped 6 bases, with 10 bases sitting between them. CDR3 length equals 13 residues. The CDR3 DNA is TGTGCCAGCAGTGAAGGACCCCAGTCCGAGCAGTACTTC. Residues: CASSEGPQSEQYF.

This clonotype has ten or more counts. The chain employs TRBV2 and TRBJ2-5; TRBD1 agrees at 7 bases. This CDR3 has 14 amino acids. Germline V gene sequence: CDR1 SNHLY, CDR2 FYNNEI. The V gene end was trimmed by 6 bases and the J gene end by 2 bases; junction bases not matched to a gene: 6. The CDR3 region is CASRRDSFQETQYF. CDR3 bases: TGTGCCAGCAGACGGGACAGCTTTCAAGAGACCCAGTACTTC.

This clonotype appeared a few times. The chain joins TRBV4-1 to TRBJ1-5; D gene unclear. Per germline, CDR1 MGHRA and CDR2 YSYEKL. Trimming stripped 1 base from V and 3 bases from J, with 7 bases between. CDR3 length: 14 amino acids. The CDR3 spells CASSQGLFNQPQHF. CDR3 DNA sequence: TGCGCCAGCAGCCAAGGACTTTTCAATCAGCCCCAGCATTTT.

This clonotype appeared many times. J is TRBJ2-5 and V is TRBV11-2; TRBD2 matches at 10 bases. The ends lost 2 bases at V and 0 bases at J; junction bases unmatched: 6. Germline V lookup: CDR1 SGHAT, CDR2 FQNNGV. The CDR3 extends over 17 amino acids. The CDR3 coding sequence is TGTGCCAGCAGCTTAACTAGCGGGGCGTCGTACCAAGAGACCCAGTACTTC. Its translation: CASSLTSGASYQETQYF.

This clonotype was seen many times. This chain links TRBV6-2 or TRBV6-3 with TRBJ2-1, with 13 bases aligning to TRBD2. This CDR3 region has 18 residues. Germline values: CDR1 MNHEY, CDR2 SVGEGT. V shed 6 bases and J 7 bases; nucleotides not matched to a gene: 15. The CDR3 DNA follows: TGTGCCAGCAGAGGAGGGACTAGCGGGATCGGGGTCTGGAATGAGCAGTTCTTC. Translated, it gives CASRGGTSGIGVWNEQFF.